This T cell receptor (beta chain) was documented in a study of shared clonotypes between healthy human individuals. As defined, naive CD8 cells were CD45RO-negative and positively selected for CCR7, with terminally differentiated effector memory CD45RA+ cells excluded. The table came from immunoSEQ multiplex PCR; TCRdb's copy has only in-frame clones and leaves some out. This table holds about 750,000 clones, around 93% found once. The germline V gene encodes CDR1 SGHTA and CDR2 FQGNSA. The germline V and J ends were trimmed by 5 bases and 2 bases, with 16 bases remaining between them. The CDR3 is made up of 15 amino acids.

The clonotype originates from a young man in good health. V is TRBV7-2 and J is TRBJ2-7; unclear D gene. The specimen was naive CD8+ T cells sorted from blood. The CDR3 is CASSLSPGQAYEQYF. The CDR3 DNA reads TGTGCCAGCAGCCTTTCCCCGGGTCAGGCCTACGAGCAGTACTTC.